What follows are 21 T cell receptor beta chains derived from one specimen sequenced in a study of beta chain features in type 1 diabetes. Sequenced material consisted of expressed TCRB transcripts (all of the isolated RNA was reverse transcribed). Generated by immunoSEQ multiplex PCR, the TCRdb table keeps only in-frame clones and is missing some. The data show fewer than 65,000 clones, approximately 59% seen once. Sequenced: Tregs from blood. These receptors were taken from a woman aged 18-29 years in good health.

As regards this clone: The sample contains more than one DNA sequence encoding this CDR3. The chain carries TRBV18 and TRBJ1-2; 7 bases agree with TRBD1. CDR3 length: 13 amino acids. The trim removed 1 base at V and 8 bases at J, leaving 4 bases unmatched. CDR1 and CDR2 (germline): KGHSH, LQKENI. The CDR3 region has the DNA TGTGCCAGCTCACCACGACAGGGAGACGGCTACACCTTC. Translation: CASSPRQGDGYTF.

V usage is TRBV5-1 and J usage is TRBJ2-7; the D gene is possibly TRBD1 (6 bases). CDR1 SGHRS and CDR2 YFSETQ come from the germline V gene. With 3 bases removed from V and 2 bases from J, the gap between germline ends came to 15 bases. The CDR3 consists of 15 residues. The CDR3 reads CASSSTGQLTYEQYF. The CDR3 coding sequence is TGCGCCAGCAGCTCTACAGGGCAGTTGACCTACGAGCAGTACTTC.

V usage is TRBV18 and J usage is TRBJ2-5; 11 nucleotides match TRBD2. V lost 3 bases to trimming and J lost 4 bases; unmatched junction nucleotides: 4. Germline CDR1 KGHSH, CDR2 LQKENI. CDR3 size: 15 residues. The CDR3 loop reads CASSPIAGGIETQYF. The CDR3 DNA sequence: TGTGCCAGCTCACCCATAGCGGGAGGGATAGAGACCCAGTACTTC. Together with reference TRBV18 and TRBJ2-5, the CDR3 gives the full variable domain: NAGVMQNPRHLVRRRGQEARLRCSPMKGHSHVYWYRQLPEEGLKFMVYLQKENIIDESGMPKERFSAEFPKEGPSILRIQQVVRGDSAAYFCASSPIAGGIETQYFGPGTRLLVL.

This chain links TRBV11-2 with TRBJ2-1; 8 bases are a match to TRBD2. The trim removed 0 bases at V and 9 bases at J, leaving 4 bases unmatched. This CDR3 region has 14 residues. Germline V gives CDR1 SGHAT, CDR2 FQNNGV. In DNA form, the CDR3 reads TGTGCCAGCAGCTTAGAGGGACTAGGCTCTGAGCAGTTCTTC. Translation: CASSLEGLGSEQFF.

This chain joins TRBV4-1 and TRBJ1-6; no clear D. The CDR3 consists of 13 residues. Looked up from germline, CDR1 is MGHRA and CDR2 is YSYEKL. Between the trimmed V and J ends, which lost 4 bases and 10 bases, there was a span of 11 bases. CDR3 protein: CASSRVEDSPLHF. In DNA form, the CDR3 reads TGCGCCAGCAGCCGGGTGGAGGACTCACCCCTCCACTTT.

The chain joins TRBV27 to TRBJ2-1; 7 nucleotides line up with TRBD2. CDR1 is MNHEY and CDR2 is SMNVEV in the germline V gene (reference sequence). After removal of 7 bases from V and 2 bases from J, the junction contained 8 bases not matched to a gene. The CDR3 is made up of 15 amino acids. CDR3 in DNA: TGTGCCAGCACCCGTGTTGGGGGGGCCTACAATGAGCAGTTCTTC. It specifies CASTRVGGAYNEQFF.

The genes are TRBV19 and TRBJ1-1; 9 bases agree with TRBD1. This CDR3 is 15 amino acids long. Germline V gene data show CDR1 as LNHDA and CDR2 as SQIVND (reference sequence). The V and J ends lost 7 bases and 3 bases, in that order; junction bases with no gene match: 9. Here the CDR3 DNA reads TGTGCCAGTAACGACAGGGGGGGAAGTGACACTGAAGCTTTCTTT. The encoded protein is CASNDRGGSDTEAFF.

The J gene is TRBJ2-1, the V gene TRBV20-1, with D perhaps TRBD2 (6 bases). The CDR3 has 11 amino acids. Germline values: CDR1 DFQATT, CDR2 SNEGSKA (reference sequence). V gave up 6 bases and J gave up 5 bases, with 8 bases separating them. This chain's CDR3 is CSARLDNEQFF. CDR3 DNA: TGCAGTGCCAGACTAGACAATGAGCAGTTCTTC.

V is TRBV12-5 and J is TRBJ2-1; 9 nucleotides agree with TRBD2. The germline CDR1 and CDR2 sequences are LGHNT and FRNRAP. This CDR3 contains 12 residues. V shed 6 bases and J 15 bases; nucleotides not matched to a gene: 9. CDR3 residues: CASGWSGTSLFF. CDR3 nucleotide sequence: TGTGCTAGTGGGTGGTCCGGGACTAGCTTGTTCTTC.

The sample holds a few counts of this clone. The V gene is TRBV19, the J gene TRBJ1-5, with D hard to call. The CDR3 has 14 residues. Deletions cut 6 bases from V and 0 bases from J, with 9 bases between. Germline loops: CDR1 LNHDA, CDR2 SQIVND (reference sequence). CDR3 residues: CASSLGFSNQPQHF. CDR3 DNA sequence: TGTGCCAGTAGCCTCGGTTTTAGCAATCAGCCCCAGCATTTT.

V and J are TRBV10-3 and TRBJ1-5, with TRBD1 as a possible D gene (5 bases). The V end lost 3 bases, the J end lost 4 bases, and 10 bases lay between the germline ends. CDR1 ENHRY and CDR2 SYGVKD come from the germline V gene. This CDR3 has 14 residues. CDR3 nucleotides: TGTGCCATCAGTGACTTGACAGTGAATCAGCCCCAGCATTTT. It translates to CAISDLTVNQPQHF.

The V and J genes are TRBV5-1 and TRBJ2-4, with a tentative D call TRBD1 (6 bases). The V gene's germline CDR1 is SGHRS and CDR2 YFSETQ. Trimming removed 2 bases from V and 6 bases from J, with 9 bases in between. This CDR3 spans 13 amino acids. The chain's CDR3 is CASSFQQGNIQYF. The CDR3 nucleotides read TGCGCCAGCAGCTTCCAACAGGGAAACATTCAGTACTTC.

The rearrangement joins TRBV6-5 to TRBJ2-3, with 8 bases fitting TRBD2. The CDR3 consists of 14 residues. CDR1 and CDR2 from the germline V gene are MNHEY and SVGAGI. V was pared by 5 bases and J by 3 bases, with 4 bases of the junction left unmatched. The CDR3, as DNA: TGTGCCAGCAGTGAGGGACTAGAAACAGATACGCAGTATTTT. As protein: CASSEGLETDTQYF.

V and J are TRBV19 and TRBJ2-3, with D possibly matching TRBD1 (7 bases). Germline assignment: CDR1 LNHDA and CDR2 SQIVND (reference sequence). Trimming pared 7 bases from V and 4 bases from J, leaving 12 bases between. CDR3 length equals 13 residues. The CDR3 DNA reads TGTGCCAGTATGGAGGGGGCGGCAGATACGCAGTATTTT. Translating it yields CASMEGAADTQYF.

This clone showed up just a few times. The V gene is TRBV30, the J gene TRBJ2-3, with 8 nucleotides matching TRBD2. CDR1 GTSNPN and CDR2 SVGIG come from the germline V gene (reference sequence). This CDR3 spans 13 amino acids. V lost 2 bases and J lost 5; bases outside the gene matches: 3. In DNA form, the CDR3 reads TGTGCCTGGAGTCCGGGACTAGGAGATACGCAGTATTTT. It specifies CAWSPGLGDTQYF.

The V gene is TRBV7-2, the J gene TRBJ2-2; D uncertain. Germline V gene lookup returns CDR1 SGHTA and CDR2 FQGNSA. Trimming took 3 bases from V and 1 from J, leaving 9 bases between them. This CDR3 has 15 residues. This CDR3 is CASSFATLNTGELFF. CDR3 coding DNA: TGTGCCAGCAGCTTCGCGACATTGAACACCGGGGAGCTGTTTTTT.

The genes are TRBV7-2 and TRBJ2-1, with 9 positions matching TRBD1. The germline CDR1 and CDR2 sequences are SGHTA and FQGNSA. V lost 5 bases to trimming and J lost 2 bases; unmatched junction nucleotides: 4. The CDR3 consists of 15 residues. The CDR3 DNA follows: TGTGCCAGCAGCCCGGGACAGGGCCCCTACAATGAGCAGTTCTTC. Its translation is CASSPGQGPYNEQFF. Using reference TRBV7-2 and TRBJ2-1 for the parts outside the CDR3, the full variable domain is GAGVSQSPSNKVTEKGKDVELRCDPISGHTALYWYRQSLGQGLEFLIYFQGNSAPDKSGLPSDRFSAERTGGSVSTLTIQRTQQEDSAVYLCASSPGQGPYNEQFFGPGTRLTVL.

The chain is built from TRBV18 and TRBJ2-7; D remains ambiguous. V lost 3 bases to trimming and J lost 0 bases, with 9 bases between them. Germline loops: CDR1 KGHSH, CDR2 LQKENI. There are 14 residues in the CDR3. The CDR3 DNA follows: TGTGCCAGCTCACCTGGGCAGTTCTCCTACGAGCAGTACTTC. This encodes CASSPGQFSYEQYF.

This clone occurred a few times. This chain's CDR3 is CASSLVANSPLHF. The DNA of the CDR3 is TGTGCCAGCAGCTTGGTCGCGAATTCACCCCTCCACTTT. The chain links TRBV7-9 to TRBJ1-6; D call uncertain. The CDR3 covers 13 residues. V lost 3 bases and J lost 7, with 7 bases in between. From germline, CDR1 is SEHNR and CDR2 FQNEAQ (reference sequence).

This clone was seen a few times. The CDR3 nucleotides read TGTGCCAGCAGCTTAAGGACTACCTACGAGCAGTACTTC. This codes for CASSLRTTYEQYF. The gene calls are TRBV7-2 and TRBJ2-5; tentatively, D is TRBD2 (6 bases). The J call may be incorrect, as the DNA end agrees better with TRBJ2-7. CDR3 length equals 13 residues. Germline values: CDR1 SGHTA, CDR2 FQGNSA.

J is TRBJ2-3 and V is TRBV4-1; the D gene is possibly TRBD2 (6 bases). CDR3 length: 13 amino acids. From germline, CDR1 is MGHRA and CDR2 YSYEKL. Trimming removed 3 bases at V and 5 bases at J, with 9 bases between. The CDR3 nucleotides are TGCGCCAGCAGCCACCCGGGGGAAGATACGCAGTATTTT. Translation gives CASSHPGEDTQYF.